This TCR beta chain came from a study of CD8 T cells in Susac syndrome (dated by TCRdb to between 2018 and 2021). Regarding the research as a whole: Whether CD8+ T cell activation and differentiation in Susac syndrome was antigen driven was tested using repertoire sequencing. Clonality of the CD8+ T cell repertoire was compared between more than 10 healthy donors, approximately 14 Susac syndrome patients and some 15 multiple sclerosis patients.

CDR1 and CDR2 were assigned from the germline V gene as MNHEY and SVGAGI. Trimming removed 0 bases from V and 1 base from J, leaving 9 bases between the germline ends. Taken from cysteine to phenylalanine, the CDR3 has 16 residues. The entry retains the CDR3 DNA only, 48 bases that are in frame from base 1. Concerning this clonotype: This clone's antigen is unknown. No qualities accompany the bases; no much larger clone lies one base away.

RNA was extracted with the RNeasy kit and about 0.5 to 1 ug was reverse transcribed using random hexamers. The immunoSEQ multiplex PCR assay, which covers 54 Vbeta and 13 Jbeta segments, was used to amplify TCR beta CDR3 regions. To correct PCR amplification bias, a synthetic template baseline was used for both primer optimization and computational correction. In the source study's methods: Reads were assigned to V, D and J genes according to IMGT and analyzed in immunoSEQ Analyzer, with only productive sequences retained. Clonality was calculated as one minus the Shannon entropy normalized by log2 of the number of productive unique sequences. Public and private clones were assessed among the 100 most prevalent clones of each patient and control. Susac-specific clones were defined as absent from healthy and MS cohorts, over a thousand published viral clones and other ImmuneACCESS disease sequences. Through fastp at Q25 and MiXCR, TCRdb rebuilt clones from the public reads, retaining in-frame beta chains. Identical CDR3 protein sequences are pooled into one entry, listed with their most common genes and DNA. These V and J calls originate from TCRdb's pipeline instead of the authors' own analysis. The sample includes some 60,000 distinct CDR3 sequences, with approximately 92% observed a single time. 0.15% to 0.2% of the sample comes from the top ten.

Peripheral blood CD8+ and CD4+ T cells from healthy donors, Susac syndrome patients and multiple sclerosis patients were profiled using high-throughput TCR beta sequencing. Healthy donors were included as age- and sex-matched controls. Bulk CD8+ and CD4+ T cells were purified by magnetic negative isolation, while CD8+ TEMRA cells were enriched using FACS. Blood was collected in EDTA tubes and processed within 24 hours, with PBMCs isolated through density gradient centrifugation. PBMCs destined for TCR sequencing were cryopreserved in liquid nitrogen and later thawed in a 37 °C water bath. The sorted or isolated CD4+, CD8+ and CD8+ TEMRA cells had a purity of 90% or higher. The full study reports these points: The number of individuals in the TCR sequencing and HLA analysis was recognized as being relatively small.

The sequence is built from TRBV6-5 and TRBJ2-2; the D segment cannot be called with confidence. This TCR was sampled from a human donor in good health. Specimen: CD8+ T cells from PBMCs. Read as DNA, the sequence is TGTGCCAGCAGTTACTCGGGCGACTTGAACACCGGGGAGCTGTTTTTT. It translates as CASSYSGDLNTGELFF.